Included here is one T cell receptor (beta chain) sequence, with context. A history of autoimmune disease or systemic immunosuppression excluded patients. This table comes from immunoSEQ multiplex PCR, and its TCRdb copy is limited to in-frame clones, with some not included. The table includes tens of thousands of clones, approximately 90% detected once. The data derive from a study of OX40 agonist ivuxolimab in advanced cancers. Germline lookup yields CDR1 SNHLY and CDR2 FYNNEI. This CDR3 comprises 14 residues. Trimming left V 7 bases short and J 4 bases short, with 13 bases between. The chain employs TRBV2 and TRBJ1-4; D is possibly TRBD1 (6 bases). The sequence came from an adult with an advanced solid tumor such as melanoma, head and neck, liver or kidney cancer. The source was CD4+ or CD8+ T cells sorted from blood, collected in a trial of the OX40 agonist ivuxolimab. The CDR3, as DNA: TGTGCCAGCAATTTTTGGGACATTAATGAAAAACTGTTTTTT. It encodes CASNFWDINEKLFF.